This T cell receptor (beta chain) came from a study of T cells in narcolepsy. Whole-study findings and limits: Autoreactive HCRT-specific and TRIB2-specific clonotypes were marked in same-patient CSF-versus-blood CD4+ comparisons.

Assay: immunoSEQ multiplex PCR; the TCRdb copy retains only in-frame clones and omits some. Counted here are approximately 30,000 clones, 65% to 85% occurring once; the ten biggest clones make up approximately 1.1%. In the case of this clone: Its antigen is still unknown.

The V gene lost 2 bases and the J gene lost 0 bases, with 7 bases spanning the gap. CDR1 and CDR2 (germline): MNHNY, SVGAGI (reference sequence). This CDR3 has 15 amino acids. V and J are TRBV6-6 and TRBJ2-2; D gene unclear. The sample comprised memory (CD45RA-) CD4+ T cells from blood. This receptor was identified in a human donor in good health. CDR3 in DNA: TGTGCCAGCAGTTACCTACCCTCGAACACCGGGGAGCTGTTTTTT. Protein sequence: CASSYLPSNTGELFF.